Shown below are 15 T cell receptor beta chains from a single sample sequenced in a study of blood T cell repertoires in COVID-19. Method: immunoSEQ multiplex PCR; TCRdb's copy keeps in-frame clones and lacks some. The sample has more than 150,000 clones, 87% seen once. The sample was peripheral blood. These TCRs come from a woman in her 70s with COVID-19, enrolled during active disease.

This clone has a single count. The chain couples TRBV18 to TRBJ1-3, with TRBD1 identical over 7 bases. This CDR3 contains 15 residues. Per the germline V gene, CDR1 is KGHSH and CDR2 is LQKENI. After removal of 3 bases from V and 5 bases from J, the junction contained 7 bases not matched to a gene. CDR3 DNA sequence: TGTGCCAGCTCACCCCCGGACAGGCTCAGAAACACCATATATTTT. This sequence encodes CASSPPDRLRNTIYF.

The chain is built from TRBV6-5 and TRBJ1-5; maybe TRBD1 (6 bases). V lost 6 bases to trimming and J lost 1 base, with 13 bases between them. The CDR3 extends over 15 amino acids. Per germline, CDR1 MNHEY and CDR2 SVGAGI. CDR3 DNA: TGTGCCAGCAGCGATCGGACAGTCAGCAATCAGCCCCAGCATTTT. The encoded protein is CASSDRTVSNQPQHF.

The chain employs TRBV2 and TRBJ1-1, with 12 bases aligning to TRBD1. Trimming removed 8 bases from V and 4 bases from J; junction bases left unmatched: 5. Germline V CDR1 and CDR2: SNHLY, FYNNEI. CDR3 length equals 14 residues. CDR3 residues: CASFPGQGATEAFF. DNA for the CDR3: TGTGCCAGCTTTCCGGGACAGGGGGCCACTGAAGCTTTCTTT.

The V call is TRBV30, the J call TRBJ2-6; tentatively, D is TRBD2 (5 bases). Germline values: CDR1 GTSNPN, CDR2 SVGIG (reference sequence). The V gene lost 5 bases and the J gene lost 2 bases, with 10 bases spanning the gap. The CDR3 loop spans 14 amino acids. The CDR3 nucleotides are TGTGCCTGGTTCCGGGGTACTGGGGCCAACGTCCTGACTTTC. Translating it yields CAWFRGTGANVLTF.

The V call is TRBV5-4, the J call TRBJ1-2, with 8 nucleotides matching TRBD1. The ends lost 0 bases at V and 6 bases at J; junction bases unmatched: 1. Per the germline V gene, CDR1 is SGHNT and CDR2 is YYREEE (reference sequence). CDR3 length equals 13 residues. CDR3 amino acids: CASSLGQGHGYTF. The CDR3, as DNA: TGTGCCAGCAGCTTGGGACAGGGGCATGGCTACACCTTC.

The chain couples TRBV11-3 to TRBJ1-3; D is uncertain. Germline V CDR1 and CDR2: SGHNT, YENEEA. V lost 0 bases and J lost 0, with 9 bases in between. There are 16 residues in the CDR3. As DNA, the CDR3 is TGTGCCAGCAGCTTAGATGGTACGAGCTCTGGAAACACCATATATTTT. It is translated as CASSLDGTSSGNTIYF.

The J gene is TRBJ1-2, the V gene TRBV5-1; 8 positions agree with TRBD1. CDR1 and CDR2 from the germline V gene are SGHRS and YFSETQ. There are 14 residues in the CDR3. V dropped 4 bases and J dropped 3; count of bases not matched to a gene: 5. The CDR3: CASSKGQGDYGYTF. Written as DNA, the CDR3 is TGCGCCAGCAGCAAAGGACAGGGAGACTATGGCTACACCTTC.

This clone was observed once. This chain uses TRBV28 with TRBJ2-1, with 7 bases aligning to TRBD2. This CDR3 has 14 residues. The germline V gene has CDR1 MDHEN and CDR2 SYDVKM. Trimming removed 10 bases from V and 0 bases from J; junction bases left unmatched: 6. This CDR3 reads CATKAGLSYNEQFF. The CDR3 DNA reads as TGTGCCACCAAAGCGGGACTCTCCTACAATGAGCAGTTCTTC.

The J gene is TRBJ2-1, the V gene TRBV7-3; 7 bases agree with TRBD2. CDR3 length: 14 amino acids. V lost 2 bases, J lost 8 bases, and 6 bases stayed unmatched. The germline V gene encodes CDR1 SGHTA and CDR2 FQGTGA. CDR3 DNA sequence: TGTGCCAGCAGCTTAGCGGGAGAATGGTATGAGCAGTTCTTC. Its protein product is CASSLAGEWYEQFF.

The chain carries TRBV30 and TRBJ1-6, with unresolved D. The CDR3 loop spans 15 amino acids. Germline values: CDR1 GTSNPN, CDR2 SVGIG (reference sequence). V was trimmed by 0 bases and J by 8 bases, leaving 14 bases between them. For the CDR3, the DNA is TGTGCCTGGAGTGTACGCCAGACTTTGGATTCACCCCTCCACTTT. The encoded protein is CAWSVRQTLDSPLHF.

The chain couples TRBV5-4 to TRBJ1-4; 9 bases fit TRBD1. Germline CDR1 reads SGHNT; CDR2 reads YYREEE (reference sequence). V was pared by 3 bases and J by 0 bases, with 6 bases of the junction left unmatched. The CDR3 extends over 17 amino acids. The CDR3 reads CASSSTGGGATNEKLFF. CDR3 DNA: TGTGCCAGCAGCTCTACAGGGGGCGGTGCAACTAATGAAAAACTGTTTTTT.

V gene TRBV28 combines with J gene TRBJ1-6; 10 nucleotides line up with TRBD1. J gave up 8 bases and V 7 bases, and 8 bases lay outside the gene matches. Per germline, CDR1 MDHEN and CDR2 SYDVKM. This CDR3 region has 15 residues. CDR3 DNA: TGTGCCAGCACCACCGGGGGACAGGGGTATTCACCCCTCCACTTT. It translates to CASTTGGQGYSPLHF. The entire variable domain, with the rest obtained from reference TRBV28 and TRBJ1-6, is as follows: DVKVTQSSRYLVKRTGEKVFLECVQDMDHENMFWYRQDPGLGLRLIYFSYDVKMKEKGDIPEGYSVSREKKERFSLILESASTNQTSMYLCASTTGGQGYSPLHFGNGTRLTVT.

The J gene is TRBJ2-7, the V gene TRBV7-8, with 7 bases lining up with TRBD1. Trimming at V came to 4 bases and at J to 1 base, leaving 10 bases not matched to a gene. This CDR3 has 16 amino acids. Germline V lookup: CDR1 SGHVS, CDR2 FQNEAQ. The CDR3 DNA follows: TGTGCCAGCAGCTCACTTCCGGGACAGTCTTCCTACGAGCAGTACTTC. This translates into CASSSLPGQSSYEQYF. Complete variable domain (other parts from reference TRBV7-8 and TRBJ2-7): GAGVSQSPRYKVAKRGQDVALRCDPISGHVSLFWYQQALGQGPEFLTYFQNEAQLDKSGLPSDRFFAERPEGSVSTLKIQRTQQEDSAVYLCASSSLPGQSSYEQYFGPGTRLTVT.

This chain connects TRBV9 to TRBJ2-1, with 13 positions matching TRBD2. The V and J ends lost 0 bases and 3 bases, in that order; junction bases with no gene match: 9. Germline assignment: CDR1 SGDLS and CDR2 YYNGEE. The length of the CDR3 is 19 residues. Written as DNA, the CDR3 is TGTGCCAGCAGCGTAGCGGGACTAGCGGGGAGGGGGGTCTACAATGAGCAGTTCTTC. Amino acid sequence: CASSVAGLAGRGVYNEQFF.

This clone was counted once. This chain uses TRBV11-3 with TRBJ2-3; 12 bases map to TRBD2. V lost 4 bases, J lost 6 bases, and 5 bases stayed unmatched. From germline, CDR1 is SGHNT and CDR2 YENEEA. The CDR3 loop spans 15 amino acids. The CDR3 DNA is TGTGCCAGCAGCTACAGACTAGCGGGAGATGATACGCAGTATTTT. Translated: CASSYRLAGDDTQYF.